This T cell receptor beta chain was retrieved from a study of T-cell memory formation after mild COVID-19. For the study at large: In these data, TCR clusters were largely donor specific.

5'RACE primed at constant segments yielded TCR alpha and TCR beta cDNA libraries bearing sample barcodes and UMIs. A single record per CDR3 protein comes from TCRdb applying MiXCR to the 5' RACE reads. There are hundreds of thousands of distinct CDR3 sequences in the sample; about a fifth occur only once, and 7.5% to 9.5% lies in the top ten. The CDR3 has 15 residues. With 3 bases clipped from V and 4 bases from J, the junction kept 8 bases outside the gene matches. Germline CDR1 SGHRS, CDR2 YFSETQ. The J gene is TRBJ1-2, the V gene TRBV5-1, with 8 bases that match TRBD1. The TCR sequence derives from an adult woman who had mild COVID-19 (a few samples of this study predate the infection). Cell type and time point are not known. Sequencing input: PBMCs or a T cell subset sorted from them (not recorded which). The CDR3: CASSSQGAGGYGYTF. CDR3 bases: TGCGCCAGCAGCTCGCAGGGGGCAGGTGGCTATGGCTACACCTTC.